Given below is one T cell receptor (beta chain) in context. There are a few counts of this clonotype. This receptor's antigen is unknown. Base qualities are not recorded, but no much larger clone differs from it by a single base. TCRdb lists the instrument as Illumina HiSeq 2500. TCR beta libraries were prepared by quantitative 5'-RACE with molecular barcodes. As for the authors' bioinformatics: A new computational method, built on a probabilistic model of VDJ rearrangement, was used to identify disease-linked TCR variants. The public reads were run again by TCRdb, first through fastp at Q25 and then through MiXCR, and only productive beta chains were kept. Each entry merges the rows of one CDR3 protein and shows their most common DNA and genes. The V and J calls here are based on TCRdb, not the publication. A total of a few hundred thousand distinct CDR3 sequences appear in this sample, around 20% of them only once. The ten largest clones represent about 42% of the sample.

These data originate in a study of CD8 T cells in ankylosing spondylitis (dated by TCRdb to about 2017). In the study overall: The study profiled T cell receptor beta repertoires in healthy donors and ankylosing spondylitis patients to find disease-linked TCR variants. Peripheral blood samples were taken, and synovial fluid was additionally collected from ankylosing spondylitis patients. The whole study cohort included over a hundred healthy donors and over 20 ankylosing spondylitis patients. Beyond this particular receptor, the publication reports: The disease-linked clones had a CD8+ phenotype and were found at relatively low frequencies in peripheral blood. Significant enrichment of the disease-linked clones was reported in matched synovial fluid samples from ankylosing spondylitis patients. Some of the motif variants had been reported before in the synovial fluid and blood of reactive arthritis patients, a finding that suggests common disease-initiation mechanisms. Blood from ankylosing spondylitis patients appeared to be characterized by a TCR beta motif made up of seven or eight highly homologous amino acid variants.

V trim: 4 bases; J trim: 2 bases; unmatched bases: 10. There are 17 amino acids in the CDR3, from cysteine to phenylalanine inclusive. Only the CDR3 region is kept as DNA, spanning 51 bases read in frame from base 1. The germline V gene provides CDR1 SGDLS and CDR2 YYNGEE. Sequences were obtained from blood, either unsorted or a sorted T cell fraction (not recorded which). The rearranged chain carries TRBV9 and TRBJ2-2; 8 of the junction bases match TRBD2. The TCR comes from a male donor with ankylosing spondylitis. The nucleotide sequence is TGTGCCAGCAGCCCCCAAGGCGGGGGGCAAAACACCGGGGAGCTGTTTTTT. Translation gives CASSPQGGGQNTGELFF. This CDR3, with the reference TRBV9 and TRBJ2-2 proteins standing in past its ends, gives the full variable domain DSGVTQTPKHLITATGQRVTLRCSPRSGDLSVYWYQQSLDQGLQFLIQYYNGEERAKGNILERFSAQQFPDLHSELNLSSLELGDSALYFCASSPQGGGQNTGELFFGEGSRLTVL.